Below, one T cell receptor (beta chain) is given with its context. This clone's antigen is unknown. Base-call qualities are not available, and no considerably larger clone is one nucleotide away. V is pared back by 1 base and J by 3 bases, with 11 bases lying between the germline termini. The germline V gene specifies SGHRS as CDR1 and YFSETQ as CDR2. Measured from the cysteine to the phenylalanine, the CDR3 is 16 residues long. Only the CDR3 region is kept as DNA, spanning 48 bases read in frame from base 1. This record comes from a study of blood T cell repertoires in COVID-19 (TCRdb year 2020). Concerning the study at large: The collaborator samples originated in the United States, Italy and Spain and spanned the acute and convalescent phases of COVID-19. The material from the prospective study consisted of cDNA or gDNA derived from T cells, B-cell-depleted T cells, or PBMCs. Subjects who had been exposed to COVID-19, were actively infected with it, or had recovered from it provided the deeply sampled blood TCRbeta repertoires that made up the dataset. The repertoires were released in a freely available public database meant as a resource for research on the immune response to SARS-CoV-2. Samples came from the ongoing ImmuneRACE study (first 160 participants) plus 1,254 subjects from 6 global collaborators. A de-identified subject ID, COVID-19 status, age in years and sex were almost always included in the sample metadata. Where available, HLA class I and class II types were obtained from metadata supplied by the sample provider rather than from assay-based typing. The research as a whole found: Clinical and demographic metadata were provided uncurated, with the amount varying by source and participant.

Whole blood was collected in K2EDTA tubes by collaborating institutions according to the institutions' own protocols. For TCRbeta analysis, collaborators shipped samples as frozen whole blood, isolated PBMCs, or DNA extracted from either of those sample types. TCRbeta CDR3 regions were amplified from genomic DNA by means of the immunoSEQ Assay, a bias-controlled multiplex PCR. The paper's processing steps were these. Within the assay, amplification of reference gene primers was used to estimate how many nucleated cells each sample contained. To quantify the absolute abundance of each unique TCRbeta CDR3 rearrangement, sequence reads were collapsed and filtered. For each sample, productive Simpson clonality was calculated as the square root of Simpson's diversity index over productive rearrangements. In TCRdb, the immuneACCESS table is reduced to in-frame sequences with V and J assigned. These tables do not hold every clone; where another copy was compared, an unresolved V gene accounts for under half, and the others remain unexplained. The DNA gave D and trimming, while V, J and clone size come from that table. The sample includes 200,000 to 250,000 clones, with 75% to 85% observed a single time. The ten most abundant clones make up more than 5% of the sample.

Sequencing was performed on peripheral blood. The chain employs TRBV5-1 and TRBJ2-6; the D gene identity is not certain. The sequence derives from a human donor in a cohort sampled during active COVID-19. The DNA reads as follows: TGCGCCAGCAGCTTGTCGGGTTTTCATGGGGCCAACGTCCTGACTTTC. It translates as CASSLSGFHGANVLTF.